This TCR beta chain was sequenced for a study of cytomegalovirus exposure and HLA in healthy donors (dated by TCRdb to 2017 to 2019). Regarding the study in general: An earlier analysis of approximately 550 of the donors reported approximately 270 Gb of sequence data and around 110 million unique TCR beta sequences from roughly 180 million T cells. Approximately 300 gigabases of sequencing data and approximately 92 million unique TCR sequences made up an early release that covered 500 to 650 HLA-typed donors. Of the roughly 420 genotyped donors, 81% were placed in the genetic ancestry cluster associated with self-reported Caucasian donors. The study aimed to test whether signatures of past pathogen exposure could be identified by cataloging public T cell receptors. Using immunosequencing, the study profiled T cell repertoires from roughly 650 subjects and related those repertoires to cytomegalovirus serostatus. Along with the approximately 620-subject first cohort, a separate validation cohort of over a hundred different subjects was used. To predict cytomegalovirus infection status, the study brought together high-throughput TCR immunosequencing, statistical association of individual TCRs with disease status, and machine learning. A later analysis re-analyzed previously published TCR beta repertoires from 500 to 700 donors and added high-resolution HLA genotyping to study TCR occurrence patterns. Rather than drawing on any new phenotypic data, the later analysis identified candidate immune exposures from TCR beta sequences and the way those sequences occurred across donors. To decide whether each TCR beta V gene segment behaved as functional or pseudogenic, an earlier analysis of fewer than 750 of the donors relied on high-throughput TCR beta sequencing. Donor age, sex, ethnicity and CMV serostatus were collected together with the repertoire data. In a later genetic analysis, genome-wide SNP genotypes for about three fifths of the roughly 670 donors were used, and that subset was treated as a discovery cohort. Every repertoire in the discovery cohort had been generated on one and the same sequencing platform. Both class I and class II loci were covered by HLA typing, at four-digit resolution. The number of typed donors differed by locus: roughly 620-630 for A, B, C, DRB1 and DQB1; approximately 540 for DQA1; some 610 for DPA1; and around 450 for DPB1. About five DR-DQ haplotypes were treated as single units for association and clustering because of strong linkage in the cohort. Across 300 to 500 genotyped donors of the cohort, an average of roughly 200,000 unique TCR beta nucleotide sequences per donor were sequenced, and 15% to 20% of those sequences were non-productive.

Of note for this clone: Its antigen remains unidentified. One base away there is no much larger clone; base qualities are not given.

The protocol used for the library was the immunoSEQ multiplex PCR assay. For the multiplex PCR, a mixture combining 60 forward primers for TCR Vbeta segments and 13 reverse primers for TCR Jbeta segments was used. Amplification of the CDR3 region of rearranged TCR beta genes was performed with a multiplex PCR assay on genomic DNA. The amplified TCR beta libraries were sequenced on the Illumina HiSeq System as 87-base-pair reads. The published analysis was carried out like this. Across the 670 or so repertoires, a later analysis counted roughly 84 million unique TCR beta chains, around 11 million of which were shared by at least two donors. Raw reads were error-corrected and collapsed into unique sequences by a nearest-neighbor algorithm in which closely related sequences were merged to remove PCR and sequencing errors. V, D and J gene segments were assigned by aligning CDR3 sequences to IMGT reference sequences. For a sequence to be retained, at least a six-nucleotide match to both a V gene segment and a J gene segment was required. A rearrangement was called productive if the CDR3 had no stop codons and remained in frame with V and J, and every other rearrangement was called non-productive. CDR3 was defined according to IMGT convention as the region running from the second conserved V-encoded cysteine to the conserved J-encoded phenylalanine. Sequences without an unambiguous match to a single V gene segment were excluded from the earlier analysis of over 500 of the donors. In an earlier analysis of approximately 550 of the donors, V segments were called functional above 56.7% productive rearrangements and were called segregating when the between-donor standard deviation exceeded 5%. A statistical classification framework was developed to diagnose cytomegalovirus status using the catalog of TCR beta chain sequences. In a later analysis, V and J genes were assigned by comparing TCR nucleotide sequences against IMGT/GENE-DB human TR gene sequences. A later analysis assigned CDR3 sequences and most-parsimonious VDJ recombination scenarios with the TCRdist pipeline. In a later analysis, each TCR beta chain was defined by its CDR3 amino acid sequence together with its V-gene family, and reads lacking a unique V-gene family were excluded. In a later analysis, 450 to 600 highly shared, low-generation-probability nucleotide sequences were removed to address suspected cross-contamination and a sequencing artifact. For each public chain, a later analysis derived a clonal expansion index from normalized ranks of inferred template counts within each repertoire. A later analysis computed generation probabilities with a VDJ recombination model fitted to out-of-frame rearrangements, and checked the results against IGoR. In a later analysis, TCR-TCR, TCR-HLA and TCR-CMV co-occurrence was scored with hypergeometric tests, and a repertoire-size bias correction was applied to TCR pairs. False discovery rates were estimated in a later analysis by permuting HLA or CMV assignments 20 times. In a later analysis, co-occurring TCRs were grouped with DBSCAN, and TCRdist sequence similarity was added when clustering was performed within HLA-allele-positive subsets. Repertoires with fewer than 30,000 or more than 120,000 public chains, plus five repertoires with anomalous nucleotide sharing, were excluded from co-occurrence clustering. TCRdb provides this immuneACCESS table in a form limited to in-frame rearrangements. Some clones are lacking; in checked studies, under half of them reflect an unresolved V gene, and why the rest are absent is not known. V and J calls and clone size come straight from that table; D and trimming were deduced from the DNA. Across this sample there are some 96,000 clones, with 60% to 80% seen only once. The ten biggest clones cover approximately 3% of the sample.

The cohort comprised some 680 healthy bone marrow donors. Cohort members were all nominally healthy when sampled, although unrecorded immune exposures were likely present. The donor was CMV seronegative and belonged to the group of over 300 seronegative cohort members. Each donor provided a peripheral blood sample, and peripheral blood mononuclear cells were used for TCR beta sequencing. The Qiagen DNeasy Blood Extraction Kit was used to extract genomic DNA from the blood cell samples. The cysteine opens and the phenylalanine closes a CDR3 of 14 amino acids. Solely the CDR3 DNA is kept, with 42 bases framed from the first base. The germline V gene (reference sequence) yields PRHDT for CDR1 and FYEKMQ for CDR2. V is pared back by 4 bases and J by 2 bases, with 11 bases lying between the germline termini. What the study reported, not specific to this receptor: In a later analysis, TCR association rates were found to vary across HLA loci, with the most associated TCRs seen for DRB1 alleles and the fewest for HLA-C alleles. It was suggested by the authors that the approach could potentially be generalized to other disease states and immunological phenotypes. The study listed 164 TCR beta chains as associated with cytomegalovirus. Because the 87-base-pair reads could not distinguish some IMGT-functional V segments, including TRBV6-2 and TRBV6-3, those segments were excluded. A later analysis found that most CMV-associated TCR beta chains appeared HLA-restricted, with HLA associations seemingly driven largely by CMV exposure. A later analysis associated 16,951 TCR beta sequences with specific HLA alleles at a false discovery rate of 0.05. Because counts were too low, roughly 17 rarely observed V segments, including chromosome 9 orphons, were left out of the earlier analysis of a few hundred of the donors. A later analysis reported that several top co-occurrence clusters appeared linked to parvovirus B19, influenza, CMV and Epstein-Barr virus. The only immune exposure information available for the cohort was CMV serostatus. The classifier was reported to diagnose cytomegalovirus status with high specificity and sensitivity in both the original cohort and the validation cohort. In this cohort, only TCR beta chains were sequenced, and detectable features were limited by the absence of alpha or paired-chain data. In vitro tests confirmed that a few of the cytomegalovirus-associated TCR beta chains recognize cytomegalovirus antigens. Correlated functional status among segregating V segments might reflect linkage disequilibrium, but an unknown experimental factor could not be ruled out. When HLA alleles, especially DR and DQ, strongly co-occurred, TCR associations were difficult to assign to individual alleles. HLA typing was unavailable for some donors at each locus, so association tests used only the typed subset. A later genetic analysis reported fewer N-insertions in productive TCRs among donors in an Asian-associated ancestry cluster than the roughly 700-donor mean. In a later analysis, HLA-associated TCR beta chains showed more clonal expansion and lower generation probabilities than non-associated chains that were equally common. A further reported finding was that TCR beta sequences accurately predicted the HLA-A and HLA-B alleles for most subjects in the first cohort. Across donors, most TCR sequences were observed very rarely, whereas some public TCRs were present in many individuals. The presence/absence analyses assumed that sequencing depth was roughly uniform across donors, and that assumption may not be true. An association between a missense DCLRE1C variant and V-gene and J-gene trimming of TCR beta chains was found in a later genetic analysis and replicated in an independent cohort. An earlier analysis of approximately 540 of the donors showed that most TCR beta V segments appeared in productive rearrangements either about 90% or about 30% of the time, which broadly matched IMGT annotations. A group of highly shared sequence variants was considered likely to be a technical artifact of the sequencing pipeline.

Material: PBMCs. The receptor's source is a man aged 55 to 69 in good health and CMV-seronegative. The V and J genes are TRBV13 and TRBJ2-5; possibly the D gene is TRBD1, per 6 matching bases. The DNA is TGTGCCAGCAGCTCACCAGGGGCTCAAGAGACCCAGTACTTC. Protein translation: CASSSPGAQETQYF.